Each of the 25 T cell receptor beta chains below was sequenced from the same sample in a study of identical twins. TCRdb fed the 5' RACE reads into MiXCR, producing one record per CDR3 protein. The data contain about 220,000 distinct CDR3 sequences, 6.5% of them singletons. Separately, the same data were catalogued under a study of T cells expressing NK-cell markers.

The material sequenced was CD8+ T cells sorted from blood. The receptors originated from a woman between 18 and 29 years old in good health.

This clonotype was observed at least ten times. This chain links TRBV15 with TRBJ2-4; D unresolved. This CDR3 has 17 residues. V gave up 6 bases and J gave up 0 bases, with 18 bases separating them. Germline assignment: CDR1 LNHNV and CDR2 YYDKDF (reference sequence). The DNA of the CDR3 is TGTGCCACCAGTACCCACGGACGGCGGATAGCCAAAAACATTCAGTACTTC. Its translation is CATSTHGRRIAKNIQYF.

Only a few counts were recorded for this clonotype. The rearrangement uses TRBV29-1 and TRBJ2-5; 8 bases map to TRBD1. Trimming at V came to 7 bases and at J to 5 bases, leaving 15 bases not matched to a gene. Germline V gives CDR1 SQVTM, CDR2 ANQGSEA. CDR3 length: 15 amino acids. Here the CDR3 reads CSASDRGGREETQYF. In DNA, the CDR3 is TGCAGCGCCTCTGACAGGGGAGGCAGGGAGGAGACCCAGTACTTC.

V usage is TRBV7-9 and J usage is TRBJ1-1; tentatively, D is TRBD1 (5 bases). The germline V gene encodes CDR1 SEHNR and CDR2 FQNEAQ (reference sequence). Between the trimmed V and J ends, which lost 5 bases and 6 bases, there was a span of 19 bases. The CDR3 is made up of 15 amino acids. The CDR3 spells CASSDSGRGNPEAFF. The CDR3 DNA follows: TGTGCCAGCAGCGACTCGGGACGGGGAAACCCTGAAGCTTTCTTT.

The chain uses TRBV7-9 and TRBJ2-4; D gene ambiguous. The germline gives CDR1 SEHNR, CDR2 FQNEAQ (reference sequence). V was shortened by 5 bases and J by 1 base, with 15 bases between the two germline ends. This CDR3 spans 16 amino acids. CDR3 amino acids: CASSPPLTGAKNIQYF. CDR3 DNA: TGTGCCAGCAGCCCGCCGCTGACCGGGGCCAAAAACATTCAGTACTTC.

This chain joins TRBV29-1 and TRBJ2-3; D assignment may be TRBD1 or TRBD2 (5 bases each). The CDR3 has 15 residues. CDR1 and CDR2 from the germline V gene are SQVTM and ANQGSEA. The V end was cut by 3 bases, the J end by 14 bases, with 27 bases between. The chain's CDR3 is CSVDEGLHGGVLWYF. The CDR3 coding sequence is TGCAGCGTTGATGAGGGCCTTCATGGGGGAGTACTATGGTATTTT.

This clonotype has only a few counts. The V gene is TRBV11-2, the J gene TRBJ1-2; no clear D. This CDR3 is 11 amino acids long. V gave up 1 base and J gave up 9 bases, with 6 bases separating them. The germline V gene encodes CDR1 SGHAT and CDR2 FQNNGV. CDR3 sequence: CASSLGASYTF. The DNA for the CDR3 is TGTGCCAGCAGCTTAGGCGCCAGCTACACCTTC.

This clonotype was seen at least ten times. The rearrangement uses TRBV6-4 and TRBJ2-3; D may be TRBD2 (5 bases). CDR1 is MRHNA, CDR2 SNTAGT, per germline. The CDR3 loop spans 14 amino acids. The V end was cut by 0 bases, the J end by 1 base, with 5 bases between. The CDR3 DNA reads TGTGCCAGCAGTGACTCGAGGGGCACAGATACGCAGTATTTT. Amino acids: CASSDSRGTDTQYF.

This clonotype has a count of ten or more. The chain joins TRBV20-1 to TRBJ2-3; no clear D gene. There are 14 residues in the CDR3. Germline loops: CDR1 DFQATT, CDR2 SNEGSKA (reference sequence). V lost 3 bases and J 0 bases, leaving 10 bases between the germline ends. This CDR3 reads CSASGEASTDTQYF. The CDR3 coding sequence is TGCAGTGCTAGTGGGGAAGCTAGCACAGATACGCAGTATTTT.

The V call is TRBV6-1, the J call TRBJ2-3; 7 bases fit TRBD2. The CDR3 covers 14 residues. Germline CDR1 reads MNHNS; CDR2 reads SASEGT. The V and J ends lost 6 bases and 4 bases, in that order; junction bases with no gene match: 7. CDR3 sequence reads: CASRPFSGADTQYF. The CDR3 region has the DNA TGTGCCAGCAGGCCTTTCAGCGGGGCAGATACGCAGTATTTT.

This clonotype came up a few times. The chain is built from TRBV19 and TRBJ2-1; D remains ambiguous. In germline, CDR1 is LNHDA, CDR2 SQIVND (reference sequence). V lost 10 bases, J lost 10 bases, and 23 bases lay in between. This CDR3 contains 14 residues. CDR3 protein: CANITRCIPREQFF. In nucleotides, the CDR3 is TGTGCCAACATAACGAGATGTATTCCCAGGGAGCAGTTCTTC.

This clonotype was counted only a few times. V gene TRBV9 combines with J gene TRBJ2-2; tentative D call: TRBD1 (7 bases). V was pared by 0 bases and J by 5 bases, with 17 bases between. Germline assignment: CDR1 SGDLS and CDR2 YYNGEE. The CDR3 is 17 amino acids. The CDR3 nucleotides read TGTGCCAGCAGCGTAGGCAGGGGGACTCCGAGGACCGGGGAGCTGTTTTTT. Its protein product is CASSVGRGTPRTGELFF.

The rearrangement uses TRBV9 and TRBJ1-4; TRBD1 matches at 7 bases. Germline V gene data show CDR1 as SGDLS and CDR2 as YYNGEE. V was pared by 0 bases and J by 11 bases, with 7 bases of the junction left unmatched. This CDR3 has 14 amino acids. The CDR3 sequence is CASSVGDSFDKLFF. CDR3 DNA: TGTGCCAGCAGCGTAGGGGACAGCTTCGATAAACTGTTTTTT. The variable domain in full, with the rest retrieved from reference TRBV9 and TRBJ1-4, is DSGVTQTPKHLITATGQRVTLRCSPRSGDLSVYWYQQSLDQGLQFLIQYYNGEERAKGNILERFSAQQFPDLHSELNLSSLELGDSALYFCASSVGDSFDKLFFGSGTQLSVL.

This clonotype was picked up a small number of times. The chain couples TRBV10-1 to TRBJ2-7; 10 positions agree with TRBD1. V gave up 7 bases and J gave up 0 bases; unmatched junction bases: 12. Germline V gene lookup returns CDR1 WNHNN and CDR2 SYGVQD (reference sequence). This CDR3 is 17 amino acids long. CDR3 sequence reads: CASIKDRGALGSYEQYF. Written as DNA, the CDR3 is TGCGCCAGCATCAAGGACAGGGGGGCATTGGGCTCCTACGAGCAGTACTTC.

This clonotype was seen ten or more times. This chain links TRBV2 with TRBJ2-3; D may be TRBD2 (5 bases). Germline loops: CDR1 SNHLY, CDR2 FYNNEI. V gave up 0 bases and J gave up 5 bases, with 9 bases separating them. The length of the CDR3 is 14 residues. This CDR3 is CASSEARARDTQYF. The CDR3 DNA reads TGTGCCAGCAGTGAAGCGAGGGCCCGAGATACGCAGTATTTT.

This chain uses TRBV7-2 with TRBJ2-1; 10 bases match TRBD2. The CDR3 has 18 residues. V lost 2 bases to trimming and J lost 4 bases; unmatched junction nucleotides: 11. Germline V gene lookup returns CDR1 SGHTA and CDR2 FQGNSA. In nucleotides, the CDR3 is TGTGCCAGCAGCTTAACGCGGCCTAGCGGGAGCAAGTACAATGAGCAGTTCTTC. Amino acids: CASSLTRPSGSKYNEQFF.

This clonotype was picked up many times. The V call is TRBV29-1, the J call TRBJ2-1; D gene unclear. This CDR3 spans 13 amino acids. Germline CDR1 SQVTM, CDR2 ANQGSEA. V shed 4 bases and J shed 6 bases, with 13 bases lying between them. The CDR3: CSVAPLLGNEQFF. The CDR3 DNA reads as TGCAGCGTTGCCCCCCTGCTGGGCAATGAGCAGTTCTTC.

This clonotype was seen more than once but under ten times. This chain joins TRBV6-1 and TRBJ2-5, with 8 bases lining up with TRBD1. The germline CDR1 and CDR2 sequences are MNHNS and SASEGT. Unmatched junction bases numbered 13, after V lost 6 bases and J lost 10 bases. This CDR3 spans 14 amino acids. CDR3 DNA: TGTGCCAGCAGCAGCAGCGGACAGGGACAGGACCAGTACTTC. Protein: CASSSSGQGQDQYF.

The chain has TRBV5-6 and TRBJ1-5; no reliable D call. V was trimmed by 2 bases and J by 1 base, leaving 10 bases between them. This CDR3 has 15 residues. CDR1 SGHDT and CDR2 YYEEEE come from the germline V gene. CDR3 in DNA: TGTGCCAGCAGCTTCGGGGTGGGGAGCAATCAGCCCCAGCATTTT. It is translated as CASSFGVGSNQPQHF.

The J gene is TRBJ1-4, the V gene TRBV5-6; unclear D gene. Germline V gene lookup returns CDR1 SGHDT and CDR2 YYEEEE. This CDR3 has 12 residues. V shed 3 bases and J shed 10 bases, with 10 bases lying between them. CDR3 sequence (DNA): TGTGCCAGCAGCTCGGGAGGTGGAAAACTGTTTTTT. Translating it yields CASSSGGGKLFF.

At least ten counts were recorded for this clonotype. The genes are TRBV12-3 or TRBV12-4 and TRBJ2-5, with D unclear. The CDR3 is made up of 15 amino acids. The V and J ends lost 8 bases and 9 bases respectively, with 25 bases between them. Here the CDR3 reads CASGVTYVVDSAQYF. The CDR3 DNA reads as TGTGCCAGCGGAGTTACCTACGTTGTTGATTCTGCCCAGTACTTC.

The V and J genes are TRBV27 and TRBJ2-2; 7 bases fit TRBD2. CDR3 length: 17 amino acids. V lost 5 bases to trimming and J lost 4 bases; unmatched junction nucleotides: 13. Germline V CDR1 and CDR2: MNHEY, SMNVEV (reference sequence). CDR3 residues: CASSLDSGWVGTGELFF. CDR3 bases: TGTGCCAGCAGTCTAGATAGCGGGTGGGTTGGCACCGGGGAGCTGTTTTTT.

There are a few counts of this clonotype. The J gene is TRBJ2-7, the V gene TRBV2; D is possibly TRBD2 (6 bases). CDR3 size: 14 residues. Germline V CDR1 and CDR2: SNHLY, FYNNEI. V was trimmed by 7 bases and J by 0 bases, leaving 13 bases between them. The CDR3 DNA is TGTGCCAGCATCGGGCGGCGGGACTCCTACGAGCAGTACTTC. Protein: CASIGRRDSYEQYF.

V and J are TRBV4-3 and TRBJ2-7; the match to TRBD1 covers 11 bases. The ends lost 3 bases at V and 4 bases at J; junction bases unmatched: 5. The CDR3 consists of 15 residues. Germline V CDR1 and CDR2: LGHNA, YSLEER. CDR3 coding DNA: TGCGCCAGCAGCCAGTACGGGACAGGGGGATACGAGCAGTACTTC. Translating it yields CASSQYGTGGYEQYF.

In this sample, this clonotype turned up a few times. The chain uses TRBV15 and TRBJ2-7; the match to TRBD1 covers 10 bases. Germline loops: CDR1 LNHNV, CDR2 YYDKDF (reference sequence). The CDR3 covers 15 residues. V was clipped by 1 base and J by 2 bases; unmatched bases: 2. The CDR3 region has the DNA TGTGCCACCAGCAGAGGGGACAGGGGAACCTACGAGCAGTACTTC. Its translation: CATSRGDRGTYEQYF.

V gene TRBV28 combines with J gene TRBJ2-7; D perhaps matches TRBD2 (6 bases). This CDR3 comprises 15 residues. Germline assignment: CDR1 MDHEN and CDR2 SYDVKM. The V gene lost 3 bases and the J gene lost 2 bases, with 14 bases spanning the gap. The DNA for the CDR3 is TGTGCCAGCAGTTTTGGGCGGGACGGTACCTACGAGCAGTACTTC. This codes for CASSFGRDGTYEQYF.